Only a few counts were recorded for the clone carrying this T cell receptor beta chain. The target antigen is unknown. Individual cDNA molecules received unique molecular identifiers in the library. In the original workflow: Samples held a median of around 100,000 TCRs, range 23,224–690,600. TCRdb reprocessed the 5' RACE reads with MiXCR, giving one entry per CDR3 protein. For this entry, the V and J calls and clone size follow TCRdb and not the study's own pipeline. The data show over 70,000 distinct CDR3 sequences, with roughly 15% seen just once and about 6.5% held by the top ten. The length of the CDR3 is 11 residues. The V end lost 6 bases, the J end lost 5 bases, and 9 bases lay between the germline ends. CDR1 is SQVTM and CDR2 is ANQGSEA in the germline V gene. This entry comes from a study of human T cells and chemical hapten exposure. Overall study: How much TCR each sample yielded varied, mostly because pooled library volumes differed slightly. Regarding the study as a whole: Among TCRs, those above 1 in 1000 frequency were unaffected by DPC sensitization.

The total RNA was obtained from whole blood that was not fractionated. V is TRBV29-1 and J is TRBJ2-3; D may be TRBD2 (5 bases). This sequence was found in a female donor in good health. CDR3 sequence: CSVTSGDTQYF. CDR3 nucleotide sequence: TGCAGCGTAACAAGCGGAGATACGCAGTATTTT.